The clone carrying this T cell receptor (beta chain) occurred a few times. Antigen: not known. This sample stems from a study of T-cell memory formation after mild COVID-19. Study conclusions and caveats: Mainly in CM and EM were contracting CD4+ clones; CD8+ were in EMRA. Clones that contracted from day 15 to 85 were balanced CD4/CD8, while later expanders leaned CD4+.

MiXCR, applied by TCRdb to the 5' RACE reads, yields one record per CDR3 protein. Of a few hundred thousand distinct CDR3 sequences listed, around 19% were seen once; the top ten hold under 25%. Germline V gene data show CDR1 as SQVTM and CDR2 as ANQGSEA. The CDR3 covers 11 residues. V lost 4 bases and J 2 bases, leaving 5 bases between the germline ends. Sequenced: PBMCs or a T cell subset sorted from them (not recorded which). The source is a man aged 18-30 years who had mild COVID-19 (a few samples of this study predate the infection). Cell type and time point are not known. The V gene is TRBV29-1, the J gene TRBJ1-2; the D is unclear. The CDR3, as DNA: TGCAGCGTTGCAAAAAACTATGGCTACACCTTC. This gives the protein CSVAKNYGYTF.